This T cell receptor (beta chain) was identified in a study of T cell responses to AZD1222 COVID-19 vaccine. Profiling relied on immunoSEQ multiplex PCR, and the TCRdb table lists in-frame clones only, not all of them. The sample consists of fewer than 90,000 clones, about nine tenths of them appearing once. This TCR was sampled from an adult who received the AZD1222 COVID-19 vaccine. Here the sequenced sample was peripheral blood, taken 28 days after the second AZD1222 dose.

The DNA for the CDR3 is TGTGCCAGCAGTGAATCCGAGACGGCAAAACTGTTTTTT. This sequence encodes CASSESETAKLFF. The gene calls are TRBV25-1 and TRBJ1-4, with D unresolved. With 1 base removed from V and 10 bases from J, the gap between germline ends came to 10 bases. CDR1 is MGHDK and CDR2 is SYGVNS in the germline V gene. This CDR3 has 13 amino acids.